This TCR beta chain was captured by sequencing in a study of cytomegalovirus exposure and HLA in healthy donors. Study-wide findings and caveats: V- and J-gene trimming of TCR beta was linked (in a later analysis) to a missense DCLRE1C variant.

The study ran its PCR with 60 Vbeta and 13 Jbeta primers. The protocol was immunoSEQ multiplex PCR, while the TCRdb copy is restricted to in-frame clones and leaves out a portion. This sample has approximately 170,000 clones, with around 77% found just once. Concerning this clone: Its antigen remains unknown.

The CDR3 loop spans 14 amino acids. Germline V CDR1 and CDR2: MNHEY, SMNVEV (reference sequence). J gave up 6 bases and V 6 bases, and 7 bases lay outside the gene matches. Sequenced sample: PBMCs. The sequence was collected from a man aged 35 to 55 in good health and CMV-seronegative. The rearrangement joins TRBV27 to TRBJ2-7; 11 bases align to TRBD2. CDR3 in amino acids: CASRISGRAGEQYF. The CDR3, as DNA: TGTGCCAGCAGAATTAGCGGGAGGGCCGGCGAGCAGTACTTC.